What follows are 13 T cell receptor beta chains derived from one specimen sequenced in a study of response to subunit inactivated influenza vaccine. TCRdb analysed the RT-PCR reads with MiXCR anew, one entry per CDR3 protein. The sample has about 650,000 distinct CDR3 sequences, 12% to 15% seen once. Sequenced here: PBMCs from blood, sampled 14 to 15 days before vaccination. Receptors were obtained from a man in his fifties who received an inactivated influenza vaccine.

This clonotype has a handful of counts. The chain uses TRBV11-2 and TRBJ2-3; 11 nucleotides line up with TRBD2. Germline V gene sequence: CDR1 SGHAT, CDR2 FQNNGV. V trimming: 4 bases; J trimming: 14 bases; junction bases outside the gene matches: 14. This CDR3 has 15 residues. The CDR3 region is CASSSLAGEPPRMYF. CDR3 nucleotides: TGTGCCAGCAGCTCACTAGCGGGAGAGCCTCCTCGCATGTATTTT.

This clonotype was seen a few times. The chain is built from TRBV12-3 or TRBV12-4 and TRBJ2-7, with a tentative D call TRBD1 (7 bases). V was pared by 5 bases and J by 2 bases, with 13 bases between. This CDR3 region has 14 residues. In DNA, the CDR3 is TGTGCCAGCAGTCCACAGGGGAGGCCCTACGAGCAGTACTTC. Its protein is CASSPQGRPYEQYF.

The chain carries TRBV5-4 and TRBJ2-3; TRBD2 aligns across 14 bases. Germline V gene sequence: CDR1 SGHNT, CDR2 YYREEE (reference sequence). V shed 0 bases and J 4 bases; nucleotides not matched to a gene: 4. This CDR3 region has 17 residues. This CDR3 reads CASSLGTSGGLADTQYF. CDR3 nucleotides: TGTGCCAGCAGCTTGGGGACTAGCGGGGGGCTCGCAGATACGCAGTATTTT.

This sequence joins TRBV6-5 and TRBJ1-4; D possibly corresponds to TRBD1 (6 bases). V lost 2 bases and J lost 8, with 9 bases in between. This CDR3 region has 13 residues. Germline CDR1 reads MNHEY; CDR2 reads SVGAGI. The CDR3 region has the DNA TGTGCCAGCAGTTACGTAACAGGGGAAAAACTGTTTTTT. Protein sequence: CASSYVTGEKLFF.

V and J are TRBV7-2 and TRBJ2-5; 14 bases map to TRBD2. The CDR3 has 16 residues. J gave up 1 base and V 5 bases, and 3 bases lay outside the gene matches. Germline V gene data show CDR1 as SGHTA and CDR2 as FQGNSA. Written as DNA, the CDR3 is TGTGCCAGCAGCACAGGGACTAGCGGGGGCCAAGAGACCCAGTACTTC. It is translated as CASSTGTSGGQETQYF.

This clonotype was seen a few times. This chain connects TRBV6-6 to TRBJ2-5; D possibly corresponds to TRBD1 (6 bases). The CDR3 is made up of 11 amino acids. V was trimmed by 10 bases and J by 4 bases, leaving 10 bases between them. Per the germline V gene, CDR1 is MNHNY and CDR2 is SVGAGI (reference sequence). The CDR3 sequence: CATTGTETQYF. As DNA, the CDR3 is TGTGCCACGACAGGAACAGAGACCCAGTACTTC.

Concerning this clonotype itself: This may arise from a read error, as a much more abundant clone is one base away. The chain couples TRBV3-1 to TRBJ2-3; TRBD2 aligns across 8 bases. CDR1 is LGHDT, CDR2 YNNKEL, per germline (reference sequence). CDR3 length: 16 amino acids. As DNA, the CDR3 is TGTGACAGCAGCCAGGGGACTAGACAATTGTCAGATACGCAGTATTTT. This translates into CDSSQGTRQLSDTQYF.

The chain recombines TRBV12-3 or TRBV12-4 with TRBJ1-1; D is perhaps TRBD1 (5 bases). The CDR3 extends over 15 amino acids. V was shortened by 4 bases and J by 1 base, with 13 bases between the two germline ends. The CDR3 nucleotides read TGTGCCAGCAGTTGGGGCGGGGGTTCGAACACTGAAGCTTTCTTT. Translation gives CASSWGGGSNTEAFF.

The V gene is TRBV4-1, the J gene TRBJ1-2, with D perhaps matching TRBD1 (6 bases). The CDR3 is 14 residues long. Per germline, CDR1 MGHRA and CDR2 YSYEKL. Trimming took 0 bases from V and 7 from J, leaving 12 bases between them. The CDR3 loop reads CASSQEGGLGGYTF. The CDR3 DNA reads TGCGCCAGCAGCCAAGAAGGGGGTTTAGGTGGCTACACCTTC.

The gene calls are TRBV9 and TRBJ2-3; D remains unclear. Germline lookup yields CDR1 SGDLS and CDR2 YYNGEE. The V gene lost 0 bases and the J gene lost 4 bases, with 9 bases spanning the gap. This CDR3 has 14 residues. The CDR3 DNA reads TGTGCCAGCAGCGTAGGGAACCGGGCAGATACGCAGTATTTT. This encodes CASSVGNRADTQYF.

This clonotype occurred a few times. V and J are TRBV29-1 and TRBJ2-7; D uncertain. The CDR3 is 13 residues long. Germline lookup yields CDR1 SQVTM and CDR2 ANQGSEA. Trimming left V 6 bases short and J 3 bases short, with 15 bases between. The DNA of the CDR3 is TGCAGCGTCGTTGGGCGGCAGTACTACGAGCAGTACTTC. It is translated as CSVVGRQYYEQYF.

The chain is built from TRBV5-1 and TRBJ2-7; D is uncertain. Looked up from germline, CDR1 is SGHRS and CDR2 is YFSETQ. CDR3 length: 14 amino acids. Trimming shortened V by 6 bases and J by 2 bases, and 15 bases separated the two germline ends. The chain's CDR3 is CASNLNGSPYEQYF. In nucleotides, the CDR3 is TGCGCCAGCAATTTAAATGGGTCCCCCTACGAGCAGTACTTC.

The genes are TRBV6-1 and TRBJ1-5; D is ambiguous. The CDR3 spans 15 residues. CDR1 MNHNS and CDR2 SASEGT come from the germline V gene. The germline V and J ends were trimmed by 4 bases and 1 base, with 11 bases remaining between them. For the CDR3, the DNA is TGTGCCAGCAGTGGGTACACTCACAGCAATCAGCCCCAGCATTTT. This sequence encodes CASSGYTHSNQPQHF.